This T cell receptor (beta chain) comes out of a study of molecular identifiers for immune sequencing clone quantification. Regarding this clonotype: A much larger clone lies a single base off, so this may be a read error.

TCRdb independently ran MiXCR on the PCR reads; one entry per CDR3 protein. The sample holds over 600,000 distinct CDR3 sequences, nearly 20% seen once. Sequencing was done on a sample of naive CD8+ T cells from blood, with Jurkat cell RNA spiked in. The subset denotes: FACS-sorted CD8+CD4-CCR7+CD45RA+ naive T cells. The source of this sequence is a human donor in good health. Some libraries in this study had Jurkat cell RNA spiked in.

CDR3 in amino acids: CASSQDWITNTGELFF. The CDR3, as DNA: TGCGCCAGCAGCCAAGACTGGATAACGAACACCGGGGAGCTGTTTTTT. This chain links TRBV4-3 with TRBJ2-2, with D unresolved. Deletions cut 0 bases from V and 0 bases from J, with 8 bases between. The CDR3 has 16 residues. CDR1 is LGHNA and CDR2 is YSLEER in the germline V gene.